This T cell receptor (beta chain) originates from a study of shared clonotypes between healthy human individuals. About the research overall: Three plates were used per donor for CD4 naive, three for CD4 memory, two for CD8 naive and one for CD8 memory.

This CDR3 contains 9 residues. Germline CDR1 is WNHNN and CDR2 is SYGVQD (reference sequence). V dropped 5 bases and J dropped 8 bases, with 3 bases sitting between them. Assay execution took place at the deep level. Method: immunoSEQ multiplex PCR; TCRdb's copy keeps in-frame clones and lacks some. The profile shows 2.3 million or so clones, 80% to 95% of them singletons. Donors were healthy HIV-negative adults without recent acute infections or vaccinations. The authors divided CD4+ cells into CD45RA+ naive and CD45RA-negative memory subsets. The receptor comes from a man aged 18 to 29 in good health. Some clones in this sample may be carry-over from other donors' samples. The sequenced material came from naive CD4+ T cells from PBMCs. Regarding subset: CD45RA+ positively selected. The chain is built from TRBV10-1 and TRBJ1-1; no firm D call. CDR3 bases: TGCGCCAGCAGTAGCGAAGCTTTCTTT. Translating gives CASSSEAFF.